This entry lists 6 T cell receptor beta chains sequenced from one sample in a study of T-cell reconstitution after alpha-beta-depleted transplantation in children (dated by TCRdb to the mid-2010s). Receptor amplification or capture employed PCR. Sequencing took place on an Illumina HiSeq 2500. Molecular barcoding was employed in the preparation of TCR libraries, with unique molecular identifiers being used to normalize TCRbeta repertoire quantification. The public reads were run again by TCRdb, first through fastp at Q25 and then through MiXCR, and only productive beta chains were kept. CDR3 protein sequences are deduplicated, and each keeps its most common genes and DNA. The sample records over 70,000 distinct CDR3 sequences, 10% to 15% of which are singletons. Jointly, the top ten make up approximately 14% of the sample. The sample consisted of PBMCs from the stem cell graft donor, taken from the stem cell graft. These receptors originate from a human donor who donated a stem cell graft to a child with inherited bone marrow failure.

This clonotype was detected many times. The chain is built from TRBV11-1 and TRBJ2-1; unclear D gene. V was pared by 4 bases and J by 9 bases, with 19 bases between. The germline gives CDR1 SGHAT, CDR2 FQDESV (reference sequence). The CDR3 is made up of 15 amino acids. CDR3 nucleotides: TGTGCCAGCAGCTCCCGAGGCGCAAGACGTGGTGAGCAGTTCTTC. Translating it yields CASSSRGARRGEQFF.

The table lists this clonotype with many counts. The chain has TRBV7-2 and TRBJ2-1; TRBD2 matches 13 bases. The CDR3 runs to 17 residues. J was trimmed by 9 bases and V by 5 bases; bases with no gene match: 13. CDR1 is SGHTA, CDR2 FQGNSA, per germline. For the CDR3, the DNA is TGTGCCAGCAGCGGAAGACTAACTAGCGGGGGGGCGGTTGAGCAGTTCTTC. Translation gives CASSGRLTSGGAVEQFF.

This clonotype came up many times. The rearrangement uses TRBV29-1 and TRBJ1-5; no clear D gene. The CDR3 extends over 13 amino acids. V was trimmed by 3 bases and J by 3 bases, leaving 9 bases between them. The germline V gene encodes CDR1 SQVTM and CDR2 ANQGSEA. The CDR3 is CSVDLGFNQPQHF. Here the CDR3 DNA reads TGCAGCGTTGACTTGGGATTCAATCAGCCCCAGCATTTT. Complete variable domain (other parts from reference TRBV29-1 and TRBJ1-5): SAVISQKPSRDICQRGTSLTIQCQVDSQVTMMFWYRQQPGQSLTLIATANQGSEATYESGFVIDKFPISRPNLTFSTLTVSNMSPEDSSIYLCSVDLGFNQPQHFGDGTRLSIL.

This clonotype was observed at least ten times. The gene calls are TRBV19 and TRBJ2-7, with TRBD2 as a possible D gene (5 bases). V was clipped by 5 bases and J by 6 bases, with 17 bases between them. The germline CDR1 and CDR2 sequences are LNHDA and SQIVND (reference sequence). This CDR3 has 14 residues. The DNA of the CDR3 is TGTGCCAGTAGTTTTCCGGGAACCCCCCTCGAGCAGTACTTC. Translation: CASSFPGTPLEQYF.

This chain links TRBV10-3 with TRBJ2-5, with D tentatively TRBD2 (5 bases). Trimming stripped 4 bases from V and 4 bases from J, with 7 bases between. CDR1 ENHRY and CDR2 SYGVKD come from the germline V gene. This CDR3 spans 12 amino acids. The CDR3 reads CAISGAGETQYF. The CDR3 coding sequence is TGTGCCATCAGTGGGGCGGGAGAGACCCAGTACTTC.

The CDR3 nucleotides read TGTGCCAGCAGCGTAGCGGCCTGGCGGCAGAGCACCGGGGAGCTGTTTTTT. The encoded protein is CASSVAAWRQSTGELFF. The V gene is TRBV9, the J gene TRBJ2-2; D gene ambiguous. Germline V gives CDR1 SGDLS, CDR2 YYNGEE. The CDR3 contains 17 residues. The V end lost 0 bases, the J end lost 4 bases, and 16 bases lay between the germline ends.